This is a list of T cell receptor beta chains from one sample in a study of beta chain features in type 1 diabetes. Profiled with immunoSEQ multiplex PCR; TCRdb holds only in-frame clones, not every one. Here the sample spans about 320,000 clones, about 15% being singletons. Sequencing was done on a sample of central memory CD4+ T cells from blood. Receptors originate from a man aged 30-40 years in good health. Both conserved end residues are trimmed from each CDR3.

V gene	J gene	CDR3 protein
TRBV30	TRBJ2-3	AWSAVRNPSTDTQY
TRBV4-2	TRBJ2-1	ASSYPRAGIVDNEQF
TRBV6-1	TRBJ2-7	ASKADYYEQY
TRBV10-3	TRBJ1-5	ASKTGADQPQH
TRBV28	TRBJ2-3	ASSLPGGNTQY
TRBV9	TRBJ2-5	ASSATGGRETQY
TRBV14	TRBJ2-3	ASSHMGRTSTDTQY
TRBV29-1	TRBJ1-2	SVGGGNYGYT
TRBV4-3	TRBJ2-2	ASSQETGTGELF
TRBV13	TRBJ2-1	ASSVVRENEQF
TRBV7-2	TRBJ2-7	ASSAAVGLTYEQY
TRBV27	TRBJ1-2	ASSRGRNYGYT
TRBV4-3	TRBJ1-6	ASSQGQSNSPLH
TRBV27	TRBJ2-1	ASPRDRGFNEQF
TRBV2	TRBJ1-4	ASSEGRGNEKLF
TRBV6-5	TRBJ2-5	ASSSPRTQETQY
TRBV11-2	TRBJ1-1	ASSEAGGSVTEAF
TRBV6-1	TRBJ1-4	ASARTAEEKLF
TRBV6-5	TRBJ2-1	ASLGSLNNEQF
TRBV6-6	TRBJ2-5	AISEWSSRETQY
TRBV11-3	TRBJ2-7	ASSAGYEQY
TRBV27	TRBJ1-5	ASGPIGVTDQPQH
TRBV10-3	TRBJ2-7	AISDRGNYEQY
TRBV9	TRBJ2-1	ASSPHSGSHNEQF
TRBV29-1	TRBJ2-3	SVDGTGYADTQY
TRBV4-3	TRBJ2-7	ASSQGISGVRSEQY
TRBV6-6	TRBJ2-1	ASRKGLAGWDEQF
TRBV30	TRBJ1-1	AWSHPNTEAF
TRBV19	TRBJ1-2	ASSIPTGGYT
TRBV7-3	TRBJ2-3	ASSLAGGPTDTQY
TRBV7-2	TRBJ2-3	ASSLERGTDTQY
TRBV5-6	TRBJ1-1	ASKGQGALGTEAF
TRBV5-1	TRBJ2-5	ASSPQPELAGGETQY
TRBV2	TRBJ2-7	ASSGGQIQEQY
TRBV4-2	TRBJ2-6	ASSQDGQTRDVLT
TRBV5-6	TRBJ2-6	ASSANRASSGANVLT
TRBV21-1	TRBJ2-5	ASSKVAKDFQETQY
TRBV21-1	TRBJ1-6	ASSKLRGQPNSPLH
TRBV30	TRBJ1-2	AWSVEANYGYT
TRBV9	TRBJ1-6	ASSGRDRGSPLH
TRBV30	TRBJ1-3	AWSPHGGAGGNTIY
TRBV4-1	TRBJ2-5	ASSQGLAGSQETQY
TRBV30	TRBJ1-1	AWRQGGTEAF
TRBV6-5	TRBJ1-2	ASSYSRQDGYT
TRBV5-1	TRBJ2-5	ASSPFSGGRAQETQY
TRBV6-1	TRBJ2-2	ASSVLAGGELF
TRBV6-1	TRBJ1-2	ASSEAGVGRGYT
TRBV6-6	TRBJ1-6	ASSYLDPWSLH
TRBV30	TRBJ1-3	ACSVGPGNTIY
TRBV19	TRBJ1-1	ASSRTENTEAF
TRBV19	TRBJ1-1	ASSIGAGTGGSTEAF
TRBV19	TRBJ1-3	ASRDSRDGNSGNTIY
TRBV5-6	TRBJ2-3	ASSYGGAMLDTDTQY
TRBV9	TRBJ1-3	ASSPQGAGGNTIY